Below, 16 T cell receptor beta chains from the same sample are listed, as sequenced in a study of OX40 agonist ivuxolimab in advanced cancers. Clones were sequenced by immunoSEQ multiplex PCR, and TCRdb holds only the in-frame ones, with some missing. The sample has some 60,000 clones, about 90% seen once. Sequencing was performed on CD4+ or CD8+ T cells sorted from blood, taken in a trial of the OX40 agonist ivuxolimab. The source is an adult with an advanced solid tumor such as melanoma, head and neck, liver or kidney cancer.

The chain recombines TRBV6-1 with TRBJ2-7; 14 bases align to TRBD2. Germline trimming cut 5 bases from V and 2 bases from J; bases unmatched to any gene: 5. The CDR3 sequence is 16 residues long. The germline CDR1 and CDR2 sequences are MNHNS and SASEGT. The CDR3 nucleotides are TGTGCCAGCAGTCAAGGGACTAGCGGGAGTACCTACGAGCAGTACTTC. Its protein product is CASSQGTSGSTYEQYF.

V is TRBV7-9 and J is TRBJ1-1; 7 bases map to TRBD1. The trim removed 5 bases at V and 7 bases at J, leaving 10 bases unmatched. Germline assignment: CDR1 SEHNR and CDR2 FQNEAQ (reference sequence). The CDR3 spans 14 residues. CDR3 nucleotide sequence: TGTGCCAGCAGCCGACGTACAACAGGGGATGAAGCTTTCTTT. Protein product: CASSRRTTGDEAFF.

The CDR3 loop is CASSQGESAFF. CDR3 bases: TGCGCCAGCAGCCAAGGTGAGTCGGCTTTCTTT. V is TRBV4-1 and J is TRBJ1-1; D is unclear. Germline loops: CDR1 MGHRA, CDR2 YSYEKL. The CDR3 length is 11 residues. Between the trimmed V and J ends, which lost 1 base and 11 bases, there was a span of 8 bases.

The rearrangement links TRBV28 to TRBJ2-7; TRBD1 matches at 7 bases. The V segment lost 4 bases and the J segment 0 bases; nucleotides outside the gene matches: 6. The CDR3 length is 15 residues. Germline values: CDR1 MDHEN, CDR2 SYDVKM. CDR3 region: CASSSTGQSSYEQYF. The DNA for the CDR3 is TGTGCCAGCAGTTCGACAGGGCAAAGCTCCTACGAGCAGTACTTC.

The genes are TRBV15 and TRBJ1-3; TRBD1 agrees at 8 bases. V gave up 5 bases and J gave up 3 bases; unmatched junction bases: 9. The CDR3 has 16 residues. Germline V gene lookup returns CDR1 LNHNV and CDR2 YYDKDF (reference sequence). CDR3 sequence reads: CATSRDQGASGNTIYF. The CDR3 DNA reads as TGTGCCACCAGCCGCGATCAGGGGGCGAGTGGAAACACCATATATTTT.

V gene TRBV7-9 combines with J gene TRBJ2-2, with D unresolved. Germline CDR1 reads SEHNR; CDR2 reads FQNEAQ (reference sequence). The V end was cut by 4 bases, the J end by 6 bases, with 9 bases between. CDR3 length: 13 amino acids. The CDR3 loop reads CASSSRLAGELFF. For the CDR3, the DNA is TGTGCCAGCAGCTCCCGGCTCGCCGGGGAGCTGTTTTTT.

The rearrangement uses TRBV15 and TRBJ1-5, with D unresolved. Germline loops: CDR1 LNHNV, CDR2 YYDKDF (reference sequence). The CDR3 totals 14 residues. Trimming cost V 1 base and J 3 bases, with 7 bases left between them. CDR3 DNA: TGTGCCACCAGCAGAGTCTCGTTCAATCAGCCCCAGCATTTT. Encoded protein: CATSRVSFNQPQHF. Filled out from reference TRBV15 and TRBJ1-5, the complete variable domain reads DAMVIQNPRYQVTQFGKPVTLSCSQTLNHNVMYWYQQKSSQAPKLLFHYYDKDFNNEADTPDNFQSRRPNTSFCFLDIRSPGLGDTAMYLCATSRVSFNQPQHFGDGTRLSIL.

The chain recombines TRBV27 with TRBJ2-7; 7 bases line up with TRBD2. V was clipped by 3 bases and J by 3 bases; unmatched bases: 2. Germline lookup yields CDR1 MNHEY and CDR2 SMNVEV (reference sequence). This CDR3 has 13 amino acids. The CDR3 loop reads CASSLERGYEQYF. CDR3 nucleotide sequence: TGTGCCAGCAGTTTGGAGCGGGGCTACGAGCAGTACTTC.

V and J are TRBV5-1 and TRBJ2-3, with TRBD1 matching over 8 bases. This CDR3 spans 16 amino acids. Trimming at V came to 0 bases and at J to 0 bases, leaving 3 bases not matched to a gene. From germline, CDR1 is SGHRS and CDR2 YFSETQ. The CDR3 sequence: CASSLGQGFSTDTQYF. CDR3 DNA sequence: TGCGCCAGCAGCTTGGGACAGGGGTTCAGCACAGATACGCAGTATTTT.

The chain employs TRBV7-2 and TRBJ2-5; TRBD2 matches 9 bases. The germline CDR1 and CDR2 sequences are SGHTA and FQGNSA. With V trimmed by 3 bases and J by 4 bases, 9 bases remained unmatched. The CDR3 is 16 residues long. Written as DNA, the CDR3 is TGTGCCAGCAGCTTGAGTAGCGGGAGTCTGGGAGAGACCCAGTACTTC. Protein sequence: CASSLSSGSLGETQYF.

This clone has just a few counts. The chain employs TRBV6-5 and TRBJ2-7; 12 bases are a match to TRBD2. The germline V gene encodes CDR1 MNHEY and CDR2 SVGAGI. The CDR3 covers 16 residues. V shed 6 bases and J 2 bases; nucleotides not matched to a gene: 8. The CDR3 DNA sequence: TGTGCCAGCAGATACCCCGGACTAGCGGGAACCTACGAGCAGTACTTC. This codes for CASRYPGLAGTYEQYF.

J is TRBJ1-2 and V is TRBV5-1; tentative D call: TRBD1 (6 bases). Trimming took off 5 bases at V and 7 bases at J, with 18 bases between the two ends. The CDR3 totals 14 residues. Germline V CDR1 and CDR2: SGHRS, YFSETQ. CDR3: CASSKQGEDRGYTF. CDR3 coding DNA: TGCGCCAGCAGTAAACAGGGTGAAGATCGTGGCTACACCTTC.

V gene TRBV19 combines with J gene TRBJ2-5; D is possibly TRBD2 (6 bases). Per germline, CDR1 LNHDA and CDR2 SQIVND (reference sequence). V was cut by 5 bases and J by 4 bases, with 23 bases left in between. This CDR3 has 17 amino acids. The chain's CDR3 is CASSRTRGLQNRETQYF. CDR3 bases: TGTGCCAGTAGTCGGACCCGGGGGTTGCAGAACCGAGAGACCCAGTACTTC.

This clone has a handful of counts. CDR3 bases: TGTGCCATCAGTGAGGGACAGAGCACAGATACGCAGTATTTT. This codes for CAISEGQSTDTQYF. The chain employs TRBV10-3 and TRBJ2-3, with D perhaps matching TRBD1 (6 bases). The CDR3 is 14 amino acids. Deletions cut 2 bases from V and 0 bases from J, with 6 bases between. Per the germline V gene, CDR1 is ENHRY and CDR2 is SYGVKD.

V and J are TRBV7-8 and TRBJ2-7; D is unresolved. Germline V gene sequence: CDR1 SGHVS, CDR2 FQNEAQ. The CDR3 totals 11 residues. Trimming removed 3 bases at V and 6 bases at J, with 6 bases between. The CDR3 DNA reads as TGTGCCAGCAGCTTTTCTTCCGAGCAGTACTTC. This codes for CASSFSSEQYF.

The V gene is TRBV7-3, the J gene TRBJ2-1; D call uncertain. Germline V gene data show CDR1 as SGHTA and CDR2 as FQGTGA. Trimming took off 3 bases at V and 9 bases at J, with 9 bases between the two ends. The CDR3 contains 12 residues. The CDR3 loop is CASSFQAGEQFF. The CDR3 coding sequence is TGTGCCAGCAGCTTCCAAGCTGGTGAGCAGTTCTTC.